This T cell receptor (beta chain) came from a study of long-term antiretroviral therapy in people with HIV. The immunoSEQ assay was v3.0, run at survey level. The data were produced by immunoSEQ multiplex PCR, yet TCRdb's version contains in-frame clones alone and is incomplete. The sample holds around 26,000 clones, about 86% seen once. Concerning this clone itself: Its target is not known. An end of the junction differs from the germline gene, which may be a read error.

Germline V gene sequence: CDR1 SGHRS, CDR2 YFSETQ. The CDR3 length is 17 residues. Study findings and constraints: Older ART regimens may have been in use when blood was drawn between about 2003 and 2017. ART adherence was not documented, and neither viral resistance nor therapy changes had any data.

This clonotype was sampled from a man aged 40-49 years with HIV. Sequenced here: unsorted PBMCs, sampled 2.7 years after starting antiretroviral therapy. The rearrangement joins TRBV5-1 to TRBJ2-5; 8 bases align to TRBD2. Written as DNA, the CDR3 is TGCGCCAGCAGCTTGGCCTTCTCTAGCGGGCCCCGAGAGACCCGGTACTTC. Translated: CASSLAFSSGPRETRYF.